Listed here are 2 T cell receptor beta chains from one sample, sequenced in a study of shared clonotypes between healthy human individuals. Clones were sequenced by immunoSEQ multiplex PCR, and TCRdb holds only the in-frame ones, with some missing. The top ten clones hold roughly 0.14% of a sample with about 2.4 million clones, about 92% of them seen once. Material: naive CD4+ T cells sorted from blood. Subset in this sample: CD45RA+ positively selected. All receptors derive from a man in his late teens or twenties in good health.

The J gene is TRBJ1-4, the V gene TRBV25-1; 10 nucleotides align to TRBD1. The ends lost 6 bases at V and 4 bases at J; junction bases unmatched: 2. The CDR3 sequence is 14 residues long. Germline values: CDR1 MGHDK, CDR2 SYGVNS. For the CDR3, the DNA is TGTGCCAGCAGAGGGGACAGGGGTAATGAAAAACTGTTTTTT. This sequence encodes CASRGDRGNEKLFF.

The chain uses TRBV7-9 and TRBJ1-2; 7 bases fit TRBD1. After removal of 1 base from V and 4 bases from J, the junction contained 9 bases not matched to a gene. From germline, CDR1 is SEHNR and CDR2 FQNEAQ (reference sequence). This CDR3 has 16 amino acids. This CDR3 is CASSLGSGGIIYGYTF. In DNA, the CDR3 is TGTGCCAGCAGCTTAGGTTCAGGGGGAATTATCTATGGCTACACCTTC. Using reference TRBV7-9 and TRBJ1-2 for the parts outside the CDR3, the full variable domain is DTGVSQNPRHKITKRGQNVTFRCDPISEHNRLYWYRQTLGQGPEFLTYFQNEAQLEKSRLLSDRFSAERPKGSFSTLEIQRTEQGDSAMYLCASSLGSGGIIYGYTFGSGTRLTVV.